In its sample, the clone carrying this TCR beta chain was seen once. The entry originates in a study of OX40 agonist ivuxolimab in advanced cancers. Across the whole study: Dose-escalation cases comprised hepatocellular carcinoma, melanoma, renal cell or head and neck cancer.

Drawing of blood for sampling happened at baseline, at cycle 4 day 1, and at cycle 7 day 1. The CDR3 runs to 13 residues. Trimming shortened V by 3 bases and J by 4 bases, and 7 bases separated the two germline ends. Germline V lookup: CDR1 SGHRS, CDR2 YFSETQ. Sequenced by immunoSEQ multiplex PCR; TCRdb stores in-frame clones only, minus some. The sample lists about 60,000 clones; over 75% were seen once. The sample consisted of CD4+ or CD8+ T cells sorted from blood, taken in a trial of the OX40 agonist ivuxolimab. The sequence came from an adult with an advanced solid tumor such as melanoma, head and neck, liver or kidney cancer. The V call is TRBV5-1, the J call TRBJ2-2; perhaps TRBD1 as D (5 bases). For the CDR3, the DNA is TGCGCCAGCAGCTCCGACAGCACCGGGGAGCTGTTTTTT. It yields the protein CASSSDSTGELFF.